These 14 T cell receptor beta chains were all obtained from the same sample, sequenced in a study of cytomegalovirus exposure and HLA in healthy donors. The PCR had 60 Vbeta and 13 Jbeta primers. Produced via immunoSEQ multiplex PCR; TCRdb's table is partial and in-frame only. Here the sample spans 85,000 to 120,000 clones, around 57% being singletons. The sample comprised PBMCs. All receptors come from a human donor in good health.

This clone was detected only a few times. The V gene is TRBV28, the J gene TRBJ1-1; D gene unclear. CDR1 MDHEN and CDR2 SYDVKM come from the germline V gene. This CDR3 is built from 14 residues. With 3 bases removed from V and 2 bases from J, the gap between germline ends came to 10 bases. In DNA form, the CDR3 reads TGTGCCAGCAGTTTTCTCCTGAGAAACACTGAAGCTTTCTTT. Amino acid sequence: CASSFLLRNTEAFF.

This clone was detected a few times. This rearrangement joins TRBV10-2 to TRBJ2-7, with TRBD1 as a possible D gene (5 bases). The CDR3 contains 16 residues. Trimming took 3 bases from V and 4 from J, leaving 19 bases between them. The germline V gene encodes CDR1 WSHSY and CDR2 SAAADI. The CDR3 DNA sequence: TGCGCCAGCAGTGATACCCAGGGCCTAAAAGCTTACGAGCAGTACTTC. Translation: CASSDTQGLKAYEQYF.

This clone is medium-sized in the sample. The V and J genes are TRBV2 and TRBJ2-1; a weak D match, TRBD1 (5 bases). The CDR3 covers 15 residues. The V and J ends lost 3 bases and 5 bases respectively, with 14 bases between them. Germline CDR1 SNHLY, CDR2 FYNNEI. In nucleotides, the CDR3 is TGTGCCAGCAGTGACCCTGGGGCGTTGGACAATGAGCAGTTCTTC. Protein product: CASSDPGALDNEQFF.

This clone was detected a few times. The chain is built from TRBV5-4 and TRBJ2-5, with 8 nucleotides matching TRBD1. Trimming cost V 0 bases and J 4 bases; bases outside gene matches: 5. This CDR3 has 15 residues. In germline, CDR1 is SGHNT, CDR2 YYREEE (reference sequence). CDR3 in amino acids: CASSLGLGQGETQYF. CDR3 sequence (DNA): TGTGCCAGCAGCTTGGGTCTCGGACAGGGAGAGACCCAGTACTTC.

The CDR3 loop reads CASSRLGTSGIYEQYF. CDR3 bases: TGTGCCAGCAGCCGACTCGGGACTAGCGGGATCTACGAGCAGTACTTC. V is TRBV14 and J is TRBJ2-7; 13 nucleotides agree with TRBD2. The CDR3 covers 16 residues. The V gene's germline CDR1 is SGHDN and CDR2 FVKESK. V lost 4 bases and J lost 3; bases outside the gene matches: 6.

In the case of this clone: This specimen includes other DNA sequences encoding the same CDR3. The chain uses TRBV4-1 and TRBJ2-2; no firm D call. The CDR3 runs to 17 residues. V lost 0 bases and J 0 bases, leaving 11 bases between the germline ends. The germline CDR1 and CDR2 sequences are MGHRA and YSYEKL. The CDR3 is CASSQEWLAPNTGELFF. DNA of the CDR3: TGCGCCAGCAGCCAAGAATGGCTGGCCCCGAACACCGGGGAGCTGTTTTTT.

This clone was observed once. The chain combines TRBV6-1 with TRBJ1-5; D gene unclear. Per germline, CDR1 MNHNS and CDR2 SASEGT. The CDR3 is 14 residues long. The V and J ends lost 7 bases and 9 bases respectively, with 19 bases between them. The CDR3 loop reads CASKKSAGVGPQHF. CDR3 coding DNA: TGTGCCAGCAAAAAGTCGGCAGGTGTGGGGCCCCAGCATTTT.

V gene TRBV5-4 combines with J gene TRBJ2-7; TRBD1 is a possible D gene (5 bases). The CDR3 contains 15 residues. Germline V CDR1 and CDR2: SGHNT, YYREEE (reference sequence). Trimming left V 4 bases short and J 4 bases short, with 18 bases between. The CDR3 DNA reads as TGTGCCAGCAGCCTTGGGGCTGGATCGCAATACGAGCAGTACTTC. Protein product: CASSLGAGSQYEQYF.

There are a few counts of this clone. The chain uses TRBV5-1 and TRBJ2-5, with a weak D call TRBD1 (5 bases). The end of the DNA fits TRBJ2-7 better, so the J call may be wrong. In germline, CDR1 is SGHRS, CDR2 YFSETQ. CDR3 length: 15 residues. The CDR3 DNA follows: TGCGCCAGCAGCTTGGTTGAAAGGGGCTCCTACGAGCAGTACTTC. Translating gives CASSLVERGSYEQYF.

The gene calls are TRBV28 and TRBJ1-5; D is unclear. This CDR3 contains 16 residues. Trimming pared 3 bases from V and 5 bases from J, leaving 17 bases between. In germline, CDR1 is MDHEN, CDR2 SYDVKM. CDR3: CASSFLRADEDQPQHF. CDR3 DNA: TGTGCCAGCAGTTTCCTGCGGGCGGACGAAGATCAGCCCCAGCATTTT.

The V call is TRBV7-2, the J call TRBJ2-7, with D possibly matching TRBD1 (6 bases). Germline V gene sequence: CDR1 SGHTA, CDR2 FQGNSA. Trimming removed 5 bases from V and 2 bases from J, with 13 bases in between. There are 14 residues in the CDR3. For the CDR3, the DNA is TGTGCCAGCAGCCTTCAACAGGGAACCTACGAGCAGTACTTC. Translation: CASSLQQGTYEQYF.

This clone was observed a handful of times. This rearrangement joins TRBV19 to TRBJ1-3; D not certain. V was shortened by 6 bases and J by 0 bases, with 15 bases between the two germline ends. The CDR3 is 16 residues long. Germline V gene sequence: CDR1 LNHDA, CDR2 SQIVND (reference sequence). CDR3 sequence (DNA): TGTGCCAGTAGGCCAATAGGACTTCACTCTGGAAACACCATATATTTT. Its translation: CASRPIGLHSGNTIYF.

This chain connects TRBV6-6 to TRBJ1-1, with 8 bases that match TRBD1. This CDR3 region has 15 residues. Germline CDR1 reads MNHNY; CDR2 reads SVGAGI (reference sequence). Trimming cost V 0 bases and J 6 bases; bases outside gene matches: 6. The CDR3, as DNA: TGTGCCAGCAGTTACTCCCCCGACAGGGGCGCTGAAGCTTTCTTT. Amino acid sequence: CASSYSPDRGAEAFF.

This clone showed up just a few times. The chain combines TRBV7-6 with TRBJ1-1, with no clear D. V was cut by 6 bases and J by 2 bases, with 10 bases left in between. The CDR3 is 13 amino acids. CDR1 and CDR2 (germline): SGHVS, FNYEAQ. CDR3 amino acids: CASRSGANTEAFF. The CDR3 bases are TGTGCCAGCAGGTCGGGAGCAAACACTGAAGCTTTCTTT. Using reference TRBV7-6 and TRBJ1-1 for the parts outside the CDR3, the full variable domain is GAGVSQSPRYKVTKRGQDVALRCDPISGHVSLYWYRQALGQGPEFLTYFNYEAQQDKSGLPNDRFSAERPEGSISTLTIQRTEQRDSAMYRCASRSGANTEAFFGQGTRLTVV.